The rows below give T cell receptor beta chains drawn from one sample of a study of T cell responses to AZD1222 COVID-19 vaccine. TCRdb's table, derived via immunoSEQ multiplex PCR, lists solely in-frame clones and lacks some. The table lists 65,000 to 100,000 clones, around 82% of them singletons. The sequencing here drew on peripheral blood, taken on day 0 of AZD1222 vaccination. The receptor set was obtained from an adult in good health. Both conserved end residues are part of each CDR3. Each record gives: D gene, clone size, J gene, V gene, CDR3 protein, CDR3 DNA. A D gene is named only where the DNA matches it firmly. Not all rows give a size; the values are once, few, many and, for expanded clones, a class.

D: NA
size: NA
J: TRBJ2-7
V: TRBV5-4
CDR3: CASSSRLSYEQYF
DNA: TGTGCCAGCAGCTCTAGGTTATCCTACGAGCAGTACTTC

D: TRBD2
size: NA
J: TRBJ2-1
V: TRBV4-2
CDR3: CASSQDLLGAGGEQFF
DNA: TGTGCCAGCAGCCAAGATCTACTAGGAGCGGGGGGTGAGCAGTTCTTC

D: NA
size: NA
J: TRBJ2-7
V: TRBV18
CDR3: CASSPVDGYEQYF
DNA: TGTGCCAGCTCACCTGTGGACGGGTACGAGCAGTACTTC

D: TRBD1
size: once
J: TRBJ2-3
V: TRBV7-6
CDR3: CASSPWTGGLLITDTQYF
DNA: TGTGCCAGCTCCCCGTGGACAGGGGGGCTCCTGATCACAGATACGCAGTATTTT

D: NA
size: once
J: TRBJ1-5
V: TRBV6-6
CDR3: CASSYTSQGSNQPQHF
DNA: TGTGCCAGCAGTTACACCTCGCAGGGAAGCAATCAGCCCCAGCATTTT

D: NA
size: NA
J: TRBJ1-3
V: TRBV28
CDR3: CASSSPDPSGNTIYF
DNA: TGTGCCAGCAGTTCCCCGGACCCCTCTGGAAACACCATATATTTT

D: TRBD1
size: NA
J: TRBJ2-5
V: TRBV19
CDR3: CASSSDRGETQYF
DNA: TGTGCCAGTAGTTCCGACAGGGGTGAGACCCAGTACTTC

D: TRBD1
size: NA
J: TRBJ1-5
V: TRBV28
CDR3: CASTDRGRNQPQHF
DNA: TGTGCCAGCACGGACAGGGGCCGGAATCAGCCCCAGCATTTT

D: NA
size: NA
J: TRBJ2-3
V: TRBV5-4
CDR3: CASSLGTTDTQYF
DNA: TGTGCCAGCAGCTTGGGGACTACAGATACGCAGTATTTT

D: NA
size: NA
J: TRBJ2-1
V: TRBV10-1
CDR3: CASRGLYNEQFF
DNA: TGCGCCAGCAGGGGGCTCTACAATGAGCAGTTCTTC

D: TRBD1
size: NA
J: TRBJ1-1
V: TRBV10-1
CDR3: CASGQDTEAFF
DNA: TGCGCCAGCGGACAGGACACTGAAGCTTTCTTT

D: NA
size: NA
J: TRBJ1-5
V: TRBV6-5
CDR3: CASSSERQGGNQPQHF
DNA: TGTGCCAGCAGTTCGGAGAGACAAGGGGGGAATCAGCCCCAGCATTTT

D: TRBD1
size: NA
J: TRBJ1-5
V: TRBV6-9
CDR3: CASTHLGQGAVQPQHF
DNA: TGTGCCAGCACCCACCTCGGACAGGGGGCGGTTCAGCCCCAGCATTTT

D: NA
size: few
J: TRBJ1-4
V: TRBV5-4
CDR3: CASSHNRGLNEKLFF
DNA: TGTGCCAGCAGCCACAACCGGGGATTAAATGAAAAACTGTTTTTT

D: NA
size: NA
J: TRBJ1-2
V: TRBV28
CDR3: CGGSGADLYGYTF
DNA: TGTGGGGGTTCGGGGGCGGACCTCTATGGCTACACCTTC

D: NA
size: NA
J: TRBJ1-3
V: TRBV6-6
CDR3: CARPCRRSGNTIYF
DNA: TGTGCCAGACCCTGTAGACGCTCTGGAAACACCATATATTTT

D: NA
size: NA
J: TRBJ1-2
V: TRBV28
CDR3: CASSPVFNYGYTF
DNA: TGTGCCAGCAGTCCAGTCTTTAACTATGGCTACACCTTC

D: NA
size: NA
J: TRBJ2-5
V: TRBV7-9
CDR3: CASTFGGFQETQYF
DNA: TGTGCCAGCACCTTCGGGGGATTCCAAGAGACCCAGTACTTC

D: NA
size: NA
J: TRBJ1-5
V: TRBV5-8
CDR3: CASSLGSLGSGQPQHF
DNA: TGTGCCAGCAGCTTGGGGTCCCTTGGGTCAGGTCAGCCCCAGCATTTT

D: TRBD1
size: NA
J: TRBJ1-6
V: TRBV7-2
CDR3: CASSLTGGGSPLHF
DNA: TGTGCCAGCAGCTTGACAGGGGGAGGTTCACCCCTCCACTTT

D: TRBD1
size: NA
J: TRBJ2-1
V: TRBV5-1
CDR3: CASSLWGQGPADNEQFF
DNA: TGCGCCAGCAGCTTATGGGGACAGGGACCGGCTGATAATGAGCAGTTCTTC

D: NA
size: NA
J: TRBJ2-7
V: TRBV10-3
CDR3: CAISDHQGAYEQYF
DNA: TGTGCCATCAGTGATCATCAGGGTGCCTACGAGCAGTACTTC

D: NA
size: NA
J: TRBJ2-7
V: TRBV30
CDR3: CAWQDSYEQYF
DNA: TGTGCCTGGCAGGACTCCTACGAGCAGTACTTC

D: TRBD1
size: NA
J: TRBJ1-5
V: TRBV30
CDR3: CAWSPLQGNQPQHF
DNA: TGTGCCTGGAGCCCACTACAGGGGAATCAGCCCCAGCATTTT

D: NA
size: NA
J: TRBJ2-3
V: TRBV3-1/TRBV3-2
CDR3: CASSQGGPRTDTQYF
DNA: TGTGCCAGCAGCCAGGGAGGTCCCCGCACAGATACGCAGTATTTT

D: NA
size: NA
J: TRBJ2-5
V: TRBV28
CDR3: CASSLKQGMRETQYF
DNA: TGTGCCAGCAGTTTAAAGCAGGGGATGAGAGAGACCCAGTACTTC

D: NA
size: NA
J: TRBJ1-5
V: TRBV13
CDR3: CASSLGLRQPQHF
DNA: TGTGCCAGCAGCTTAGGCCTCCGTCAGCCCCAGCATTTT

D: NA
size: NA
J: TRBJ2-7
V: TRBV3-1/TRBV3-2
CDR3: CASSLSDSYEQYF
DNA: TGTGCCAGCAGCCTCTCCGACTCCTACGAGCAGTACTTC

D: NA
size: NA
J: TRBJ2-7
V: TRBV6-6
CDR3: CASSYLAGSGHEQYF
DNA: TGTGCCAGCAGTTATTTGGCAGGGAGTGGCCACGAGCAGTACTTC

D: NA
size: NA
J: TRBJ2-7
V: TRBV6-1
CDR3: CASSDLAGTPAYEQYF
DNA: TGTGCCAGCAGTGACCTCGCCGGGACCCCAGCCTACGAGCAGTACTTC

D: NA
size: NA
J: TRBJ2-2
V: TRBV7-9
CDR3: CASSLDGELFF
DNA: TGTGCCAGCAGCTTAGACGGGGAGCTGTTTTTT

D: NA
size: NA
J: TRBJ1-6
V: TRBV28
CDR3: CASSSSYSPLHF
DNA: TGTGCCAGCAGTTCCTCCTATTCACCCCTCCACTTT

D: NA
size: NA
J: TRBJ1-3
V: TRBV15
CDR3: CATSRDLAAPGNTIYF
DNA: TGTGCCACCAGCAGAGATCTCGCGGCCCCTGGAAACACCATATATTTT

D: NA
size: NA
J: TRBJ1-2
V: TRBV19
CDR3: CASSTDRDPGGYGYTF
DNA: TGTGCCAGCAGCACTGACCGGGACCCCGGAGGGTATGGCTACACCTTC

D: TRBD1
size: NA
J: TRBJ2-1
V: TRBV7-2
CDR3: CASSSTGGASSEQFF
DNA: TGTGCCAGCAGCTCGACAGGGGGCGCCTCTAGTGAGCAGTTCTTC

D: NA
size: few
J: TRBJ1-5
V: TRBV14
CDR3: CASSQSGTPNSPQHF
DNA: TGTGCCAGCAGCCAATCCGGGACCCCGAATTCGCCCCAGCATTTT

D: NA
size: NA
J: TRBJ2-7
V: TRBV4-1
CDR3: CASSQGQEDEQYF
DNA: TGCGCCAGCAGCCAAGGGCAGGAGGACGAGCAGTACTTC

D: NA
size: once
J: TRBJ1-1
V: TRBV29-1
CDR3: CSVIHTTGFEAFF
DNA: TGCAGCGTTATCCATACGACAGGATTTGAAGCTTTCTTT

D: NA
size: NA
J: TRBJ1-1
V: TRBV3-1/TRBV3-2
CDR3: CASSQAREFAEAFF
DNA: TGTGCCAGCAGCCAAGCTCGCGAGTTCGCTGAAGCTTTCTTT

D: TRBD2
size: few
J: TRBJ2-1
V: TRBV29-1
CDR3: CSVRLAGEQFF
DNA: TGCAGCGTTAGACTAGCGGGCGAGCAGTTCTTC